This T cell receptor beta chain was captured by sequencing in a study of OX40 agonist ivuxolimab in advanced cancers. Across the whole study: The drug used for patients, ivuxolimab, was an agonistic anti-OX40 (CD134) antibody. Study-level results: There were, on average, more expanded clones in CD8+ T cells than in CD4+.

Produced via immunoSEQ multiplex PCR; TCRdb's table is partial and in-frame only. The sample carries 68,000 or so clones, roughly 85% recorded once. CDR1 and CDR2 (germline): MNHEY, SMNVEV (reference sequence). This CDR3 has 22 amino acids. The ends were cut back, 5 bases at V and 0 bases at J, with 32 bases in the middle. As regards this clone: Its antigen is undetermined.

Sequences were derived from CD4+ or CD8+ T cells sorted from blood, sampled in a trial of the OX40 agonist ivuxolimab. This TCR was sampled from an adult with an advanced solid tumor such as melanoma, head and neck, liver or kidney cancer. This sequence joins TRBV27 and TRBJ2-4; D possibly corresponds to TRBD1 (5 bases). The DNA of the CDR3 is TGTGCCAGCAGTCTCAATCCGTTGTTCAGGGTCGGCGACCAACTAGCCAAAAACATTCAGTACTTC. This codes for CASSLNPLFRVGDQLAKNIQYF.